These T cell receptor beta chains were read from a single sample in a study of blood T cells in healthy people across ages. A single record per CDR3 protein comes from TCRdb applying MiXCR to the 5' RACE reads. The data hold some 730,000 distinct CDR3 sequences, with 22% observed a single time. Sample: blood. The receptors come from a man aged 65 to 79 in good health. The CDR3 runs from the conserved cysteine through the conserved F or W. Clone size is given for some rows only: seen once, a few or many times, or a class if the clone is expanded.

size: NA
V: TRBV28
J: TRBJ1-1
length: 11
CDR3: CASSRETVNTF

size: few
V: TRBV3-1
J: TRBJ2-3
length: 15
CDR3: CASSYRGASTDTQYF

size: once
V: TRBV2
J: TRBJ2-3
length: 15
CDR3: CASNEREARTDTQYF

size: NA
V: TRBV6-6
J: TRBJ1-2
length: 14
CDR3: CASSYPRRAEGYTF

size: few
V: TRBV4-2
J: TRBJ2-1
length: 15
CDR3: CASSQVRDNYNEQFF

size: NA
V: TRBV11-1
J: TRBJ1-1
length: 13
CDR3: CASLRTANTEAFF

size: NA
V: TRBV3-1
J: TRBJ2-5
length: 16
CDR3: CASSQIGQAVAETQYF

size: few
V: TRBV12-3/TRBV12-4
J: TRBJ1-4
length: 14
CDR3: CASSLVGTGEKLFF

size: few
V: TRBV12-3/TRBV12-4
J: TRBJ2-5
length: 14
CDR3: CASSNLAGEETQYF

size: few
V: TRBV29-1
J: TRBJ2-5
length: 13
CDR3: CSVEGSATGTQYF

size: many
V: TRBV12-3/TRBV12-4
J: TRBJ2-1
length: 14
CDR3: CASSFQRGVDEQFF

size: NA
V: TRBV4-1
J: TRBJ1-2
length: 13
CDR3: CASSQDGDRGYTF

size: few
V: TRBV6-5
J: TRBJ2-7
length: 13
CDR3: CASSYQGPYEQYF

size: few
V: TRBV12-3/TRBV12-4
J: TRBJ2-5
length: 16
CDR3: CASSLRGTSKQETQYF

size: few
V: TRBV5-1
J: NA
length: 14
CDR3: CASSPNGGNQPQYF

size: few
V: TRBV4-1
J: TRBJ2-4
length: 14
CDR3: CASSRDREGNIQYF

size: NA
V: TRBV9
J: TRBJ2-6
length: 16
CDR3: CASSVRVGPGANVLTF

size: few
V: TRBV6-1
J: TRBJ2-7
length: 15
CDR3: CASSELWGGLGEQYF